This is a list of T cell receptor beta chains from one sample in a study of PD-1 blockade in classical Hodgkin lymphoma. The method was immunoSEQ multiplex PCR; TCRdb's version includes in-frame clones alone and lacks a portion of them. The sample shows 15,000 or so clones, approximately 58% of them seen only once. The sample consisted of peripheral blood mononuclear cells (PBMCs), taken at baseline. These receptor sequences come from a human donor with classical Hodgkin lymphoma. CDR3s include the opening cysteine and the closing phenylalanine or tryptophan. A D gene is named only where the DNA matches it firmly. Size values are once, few and many counts, or a class for expanded clones, and some rows have none.

clone size: NA; V gene: TRBV6-5; D gene: NA; J gene: TRBJ2-2; CDR3 DNA: TGTGCCAGCAGTTATTACCAAAGAGGGGAGCTGTTTTTT; CDR3 protein: CASSYYQRGELFF
clone size: medium-sized; V gene: TRBV27; D gene: TRBD2; J gene: TRBJ2-1; CDR3 DNA: TGTGCCAGCAGTTTATCGAGGTCTCCTAGCGGTGAGCAGTTCTTC; CDR3 protein: CASSLSRSPSGEQFF
clone size: medium-sized; V gene: TRBV5-1; D gene: NA; J gene: TRBJ1-1; CDR3 DNA: TGCGCCAGCAGCTTGGCGCCAGGGACTTATGTGAACACTGAAGCTTTCTTT; CDR3 protein: CASSLAPGTYVNTEAFF
clone size: medium-sized; V gene: TRBV7-9; D gene: TRBD1; J gene: TRBJ1-2; CDR3 DNA: TGTGCCAGCAGCTTACCAGTACGGACAGGGGACGGCTACACCTTC; CDR3 protein: CASSLPVRTGDGYTF
clone size: large; V gene: TRBV16; D gene: TRBD1; J gene: TRBJ2-3; CDR3 DNA: TGTGCCAGCAGCGCGGACAGGGGAGATACGCAGTATTTT; CDR3 protein: CASSADRGDTQYF
clone size: NA; V gene: TRBV19; D gene: NA; J gene: TRBJ2-4; CDR3 DNA: TGTGCCAGTAGTATAGGAGTTTACTCTTCCAAAAACATTCAGTACTTC; CDR3 protein: CASSIGVYSSKNIQYF
clone size: NA; V gene: TRBV5-1; D gene: NA; J gene: TRBJ2-7; CDR3 DNA: TGCGCCAGCAGTCACGGGGCAAACTACGAGCAGTACTTC; CDR3 protein: CASSHGANYEQYF
clone size: NA; V gene: TRBV23-1; D gene: NA; J gene: TRBJ1-4; CDR3 DNA: TGCGCCAGCAGTCTTCCGGACAATTATGAAAAACTGTTTTTT; CDR3 protein: CASSLPDNYEKLFF
clone size: NA; V gene: TRBV19; D gene: TRBD1; J gene: TRBJ1-6; CDR3 DNA: TGTGCCAGTAGTATCGGGACAGCAAATTCACCCCTCCACTTT; CDR3 protein: CASSIGTANSPLHF
clone size: NA; V gene: TRBV6-1; D gene: NA; J gene: TRBJ2-2; CDR3 DNA: TGTGCCAGCAGTGAAGAAGTCCCCGGCCGAAACACCGGGGAGCTGTTTTTT; CDR3 protein: CASSEEVPGRNTGELFF
clone size: NA; V gene: TRBV2; D gene: NA; J gene: TRBJ2-1; CDR3 DNA: TGTGCCAGCATTGCAGGGATGAATGAGCAGTTCTTC; CDR3 protein: CASIAGMNEQFF
clone size: NA; V gene: TRBV18; D gene: TRBD1; J gene: TRBJ1-1; CDR3 DNA: TGTGCCAGCTCACCACGAAGACAGGGAGGGAGAACGAACACTGAAGCTTTCTTT; CDR3 protein: CASSPRRQGGRTNTEAFF
clone size: medium-sized; V gene: TRBV11-2; D gene: TRBD2; J gene: TRBJ2-7; CDR3 DNA: TGTGCCAGCAGCTTAGGTGTAGGGGAGGGCTACGAGCAGTACTTC; CDR3 protein: CASSLGVGEGYEQYF
clone size: NA; V gene: TRBV11-3; D gene: NA; J gene: TRBJ1-1; CDR3 DNA: TGTGCCAGCAGCTACACAGAGAACACTGAAGCTTTCTTT; CDR3 protein: CASSYTENTEAFF
clone size: NA; V gene: TRBV19; D gene: TRBD1; J gene: TRBJ1-5; CDR3 DNA: TGTGCCAGTAGTCTAACGGGACAGGGTCACCAGCCCCAGCATTTT; CDR3 protein: CASSLTGQGHQPQHF
clone size: few; V gene: TRBV9; D gene: TRBD2; J gene: TRBJ2-2; CDR3 DNA: TGTGCCAGCAGCGTAGAAGCGGGAATACATGTCACCGGGGAGCTGTTTTTT; CDR3 protein: CASSVEAGIHVTGELFF
clone size: NA; V gene: TRBV4-1; D gene: NA; J gene: TRBJ2-1; CDR3 DNA: TGCGCCAGCGGGGTGGGGCCAGGGGATGAGCAGTTCTTC; CDR3 protein: CASGVGPGDEQFF
clone size: few; V gene: TRBV13; D gene: NA; J gene: TRBJ2-7; CDR3 DNA: TGTGCCAGCAGCTTAGGCCTAATCGGGCTGACCGGGGGCGAGCAGTACTTC; CDR3 protein: CASSLGLIGLTGGEQYF
clone size: NA; V gene: TRBV5-1; D gene: NA; J gene: TRBJ2-1; CDR3 DNA: TGTGCCAGCAGCTTGGACGGGAGCTCCTACAATGAGCAGTTCTTC; CDR3 protein: CASSLDGSSYNEQFF
clone size: NA; V gene: TRBV11-1; D gene: NA; J gene: TRBJ2-3; CDR3 DNA: TGTGCCAGCAGCTTGCAGGGGACGACAGATACGCAGTATTTT; CDR3 protein: CASSLQGTTDTQYF
clone size: NA; V gene: TRBV7-7; D gene: NA; J gene: TRBJ2-7; CDR3 DNA: TGTGCCAGCAGCGCGACGGAACGTGCCTACGAGCAGTACTTC; CDR3 protein: CASSATERAYEQYF
clone size: few; V gene: TRBV14; D gene: TRBD1; J gene: TRBJ1-2; CDR3 DNA: TGTGCCAGCAGCCAGGCAGCCGGGACAGCCTATGGCTACACCTTC; CDR3 protein: CASSQAAGTAYGYTF
clone size: NA; V gene: TRBV10-3; D gene: NA; J gene: TRBJ1-1; CDR3 DNA: TGTGCCATCAGTGAGAGGGGGGAGTTGAACACTGAAGCTTTCTTT; CDR3 protein: CAISERGELNTEAFF
clone size: few; V gene: TRBV5-1; D gene: TRBD2; J gene: TRBJ2-1; CDR3 DNA: TGCGCCAGCATGAGACTAGCGGGAGTAGGGGACTACAATGAGCAGTTCTTC; CDR3 protein: CASMRLAGVGDYNEQFF
clone size: NA; V gene: TRBV4-2; D gene: TRBD1; J gene: TRBJ1-5; CDR3 DNA: TGTGCCAGCAGCCAAGATCGGGGACAGTCAGATCAGCCCCAGCATTTT; CDR3 protein: CASSQDRGQSDQPQHF
clone size: NA; V gene: TRBV7-9; D gene: NA; J gene: TRBJ2-7; CDR3 DNA: TGTGCCAGCAGCTCACCGGACAGCTACGAGCAGTACTTC; CDR3 protein: CASSSPDSYEQYF
clone size: NA; V gene: TRBV11-2; D gene: NA; J gene: TRBJ2-1; CDR3 DNA: TGTGCCAGCAGCCTCCGAGGCCTTTACAATGAGCAGTTCTTC; CDR3 protein: CASSLRGLYNEQFF
clone size: NA; V gene: TRBV19; D gene: NA; J gene: TRBJ1-2; CDR3 DNA: TGTGCCAGTAGCGATACCTTCTATGGCTACACCTTC; CDR3 protein: CASSDTFYGYTF
clone size: NA; V gene: TRBV9; D gene: TRBD2; J gene: TRBJ2-3; CDR3 DNA: TGTGCCAGCAGCTTGGGACTAGCGGGGGTTCAGGATACGCAGTATTTT; CDR3 protein: CASSLGLAGVQDTQYF
clone size: few; V gene: TRBV30; D gene: NA; J gene: TRBJ1-1; CDR3 DNA: TGTGCCTGGAGACCAGACGTGAACACTGAAGCTTTCTTT; CDR3 protein: CAWRPDVNTEAFF
clone size: NA; V gene: TRBV27; D gene: TRBD1; J gene: TRBJ1-1; CDR3 DNA: TGTGCCAGCAGTTTAACAGCTCCGGGACAGGGTTATAACACTGAAGCTTTCTTT; CDR3 protein: CASSLTAPGQGYNTEAFF
clone size: NA; V gene: TRBV6-5; D gene: TRBD1; J gene: TRBJ1-5; CDR3 DNA: TGTGCCAGCAGGCCCCGCAGGGGGAATCAGCCCCAGCATTTT; CDR3 protein: CASRPRRGNQPQHF
clone size: NA; V gene: TRBV15; D gene: NA; J gene: TRBJ2-7; CDR3 DNA: TGTGCCACCAGCGCGGGACGGCCCTACGAGCAGTACTTC; CDR3 protein: CATSAGRPYEQYF
clone size: NA; V gene: TRBV7-6; D gene: NA; J gene: TRBJ1-6; CDR3 DNA: TGTGCCAGCAGCTTAGCGGATTCGCAGTTCTATAATTCACCCCTCCACTTT; CDR3 protein: CASSLADSQFYNSPLHF
clone size: NA; V gene: TRBV7-8; D gene: TRBD2; J gene: TRBJ2-2; CDR3 DNA: TGTGCCAGCAGCTTACCGAGACTAGCCCCCGGCCGGGAGCTGTTTTTT; CDR3 protein: CASSLPRLAPGRELFF
clone size: NA; V gene: TRBV7-2; D gene: TRBD1; J gene: TRBJ1-6; CDR3 DNA: TGTGCCAGCAGCTTTAGACAGGGTGATCATTCACCCCTCCACTTT; CDR3 protein: CASSFRQGDHSPLHF
clone size: NA; V gene: TRBV5-6; D gene: TRBD2; J gene: TRBJ2-3; CDR3 DNA: TGTGCCAGCAGCACGGGACTAGTGGTAATAGATACGCAGTATTTT; CDR3 protein: CASSTGLVVIDTQYF
clone size: few; V gene: TRBV7-9; D gene: NA; J gene: TRBJ1-1; CDR3 DNA: TGTGCCAGCAGTTCGATAAACTTGGGTCCGAACACTGAAGCTTTCTTT; CDR3 protein: CASSSINLGPNTEAFF
clone size: NA; V gene: TRBV4-1; D gene: NA; J gene: TRBJ1-5; CDR3 DNA: TGCGCCAGCAGCCAAGCCCTTACAGGGCTACCCCAGCATTTT; CDR3 protein: CASSQALTGLPQHF
clone size: NA; V gene: TRBV27; D gene: TRBD2; J gene: TRBJ2-1; CDR3 DNA: TGTGCCAGCAGTTCACTAGCGGGAGGAGTCTACAATGAGCAGTTCTTC; CDR3 protein: CASSSLAGGVYNEQFF
clone size: NA; V gene: TRBV7-9; D gene: NA; J gene: TRBJ1-1; CDR3 DNA: TGTGCCAGCAGCCCTCCCGCGGTGGGCGCGGACACTGAAGCTTTCTTT; CDR3 protein: CASSPPAVGADTEAFF
clone size: NA; V gene: TRBV11-2; D gene: NA; J gene: TRBJ2-1; CDR3 DNA: TGTGCCAGCAGCTTAGGGGTTTACAATGAGCAGTTCTTC; CDR3 protein: CASSLGVYNEQFF
clone size: NA; V gene: TRBV4-1; D gene: TRBD1; J gene: TRBJ1-1; CDR3 DNA: TGCGCCAGCAGCCAGGATACCCGGGACAGGGGGCTAGCAGCTTTCTTT; CDR3 protein: CASSQDTRDRGLAAFF
clone size: NA; V gene: TRBV7-3; D gene: NA; J gene: TRBJ1-1; CDR3 DNA: TGTGCCAGCAGCTTCTCACTGAGGATGAACACTGAAGCTTTCTTT; CDR3 protein: CASSFSLRMNTEAFF
clone size: NA; V gene: TRBV28; D gene: TRBD1; J gene: TRBJ2-5; CDR3 DNA: TGTGCCAGCACCGGACAGGGGGCTATGGAGACCCAGTACTTC; CDR3 protein: CASTGQGAMETQYF
clone size: NA; V gene: TRBV9; D gene: TRBD1; J gene: TRBJ1-1; CDR3 DNA: TGTGCCAGCAGCGCGCCCAGGACAGGGGGCACTGAAGCTTTCTTT; CDR3 protein: CASSAPRTGGTEAFF
clone size: NA; V gene: TRBV27; D gene: NA; J gene: TRBJ2-1; CDR3 DNA: TGTGCCAGCAGCTACTACTACTACACGGGAGTAAAGAGCACCTACAATGAGCAGTTCTTC; CDR3 protein: CASSYYYYTGVKSTYNEQFF
clone size: few; V gene: TRBV10-3; D gene: NA; J gene: TRBJ1-1; CDR3 DNA: TGTGCCATCAGTGAGTTTAGTACAGTCGGGACTGAAGCTTTCTTT; CDR3 protein: CAISEFSTVGTEAFF
clone size: NA; V gene: TRBV6-1; D gene: NA; J gene: TRBJ2-7; CDR3 DNA: TGTGCCAGCAGCCTGGGCCATCTCTACGAGCAGTACTTC; CDR3 protein: CASSLGHLYEQYF
clone size: once; V gene: TRBV7-9; D gene: NA; J gene: TRBJ2-1; CDR3 DNA: TGTGCCAGCAGCCTCAGCTCCTACAATGAGCAGTTCTTC; CDR3 protein: CASSLSSYNEQFF
clone size: NA; V gene: TRBV5-6; D gene: NA; J gene: TRBJ1-1; CDR3 DNA: TGTGCCAGCAGCTTGGGGTGGAACACTGAAGCTTTCTTT; CDR3 protein: CASSLGWNTEAFF
clone size: NA; V gene: TRBV15; D gene: NA; J gene: TRBJ2-1; CDR3 DNA: TGTGCCACCAGCAGAGATAAAACTAGCTCCTACAATGAGCAGTTCTTC; CDR3 protein: CATSRDKTSSYNEQFF
clone size: NA; V gene: TRBV27; D gene: NA; J gene: TRBJ2-2; CDR3 DNA: TGTGCCAGCAGTCAGAGGGGTTTCACCGGGGAGCTGTTTTTT; CDR3 protein: CASSQRGFTGELFF
clone size: medium-sized; V gene: TRBV28; D gene: TRBD1; J gene: TRBJ1-2; CDR3 DNA: TGTGCCAGCAGTTTATTGCTACAGGGGGCGAACTATGGCTACACCTTC; CDR3 protein: CASSLLLQGANYGYTF
clone size: medium-sized; V gene: TRBV21-1; D gene: NA; J gene: TRBJ1-5; CDR3 DNA: TGTGCCAGCAGTATTTCCCGGGACAAAGACAGCAATCAGCCCCAGCATTTT; CDR3 protein: CASSISRDKDSNQPQHF
clone size: medium-sized; V gene: TRBV7-2; D gene: NA; J gene: TRBJ2-7; CDR3 DNA: TGTGCCAGCAGGTCCCAGGGGTTCTACGAGCAGTACTTC; CDR3 protein: CASRSQGFYEQYF
clone size: few; V gene: TRBV5-4; D gene: TRBD2; J gene: TRBJ2-3; CDR3 DNA: TGTGCCAGCAGCTCCGCCGAACGGACTAGCGGGAGGGGGGGGGATACGCAGTATTTT; CDR3 protein: CASSSAERTSGRGGDTQYF